Below, 27 T cell receptor beta chains from the same sample are listed, as sequenced in a study of read filtering for tumor transcriptome and immune sequencing. The library was built from around 0.4 ug RNA with molecular barcoded adaptors for alpha/delta and beta/gamma chains. In TCRdb, the reads were re-called with MiXCR into one record per CDR3 protein. The sample lists about 57,000 distinct CDR3 sequences; around a fifth were seen once. The sequencing sample was made of a population of CD138-negative cells sorted from bone marrow. These receptors all stem from a donor at least 40 years old with multiple myeloma.

The chain joins TRBV25-1 to TRBJ2-5; 10 bases agree with TRBD2. V dropped 9 bases and J dropped 2; count of bases not matched to a gene: 6. CDR3 length: 14 residues. Germline values: CDR1 MGHDK, CDR2 SYGVNS. In DNA, the CDR3 is TGTGCCAGTGCGTTAGCGGGGGGACAAGAGACCCAGTACTTC. Encoded protein: CASALAGGQETQYF. Based on the CDR3 plus reference TRBV25-1 and TRBJ2-5, the full variable domain is EADIYQTPRYLVIGTGKKITLECSQTMGHDKMYWYQQDPGMELHLIHYSYGVNSTEKGDLSSESTVSRIRTEHFPLTLESARPSHTSQYLCASALAGGQETQYFGPGTRLLVL.

Of note for this clonotype: The conserved phenylalanine or tryptophan normally closing the CDR3 is absent here, so this likely arose from a read error. The chain employs TRBV2 and TRBJ2-7; no reliable D call. The CDR3 is 11 amino acids. Germline V CDR1 and CDR2: SNHLY, FYNNEI. V was cut by 10 bases and J by 3 bases, with 10 bases left in between. Written as DNA, the CDR3 is TGTGCCATCCTGGACGGCTACGAGCAGTACCTC. Translation: CAILDGYEQYL.

This clonotype has at least ten counts. The V and J genes are TRBV29-1 and TRBJ2-1; 11 positions agree with TRBD2. Trimming removed 6 bases from V and 4 bases from J; junction bases left unmatched: 17. Germline-derived CDR1 and CDR2 are SQVTM and ANQGSEA. CDR3 size: 18 residues. In nucleotides, the CDR3 is TGCAGCGTGAGACCATTAGCGGGGGGGCACGGATATTACAATGAGCAGTTCTTC. It translates to CSVRPLAGGHGYYNEQFF.

This clonotype has a handful of counts. J is TRBJ1-3 and V is TRBV18; D is unclear. The germline gives CDR1 KGHSH, CDR2 LQKENI. The V gene lost 3 bases and the J gene lost 0 bases, with 9 bases spanning the gap. CDR3 length: 15 amino acids. CDR3 coding DNA: TGTGCCAGCTCACCCCTCCGTCACTCTGGAAACACCATATATTTT. Encoded protein: CASSPLRHSGNTIYF.

This clonotype was observed many times. This chain joins TRBV5-4 and TRBJ2-1; tentatively, D is TRBD2 (6 bases). Germline V gene data show CDR1 as SGHNT and CDR2 as YYREEE (reference sequence). Trimming left V 4 bases short and J 2 bases short, with 13 bases between. The CDR3 runs 15 residues. The CDR3 DNA sequence: TGTGCCAGCAGCCGGGACTCGGCCCCCTACAATGAGCAGTTCTTC. Translation gives CASSRDSAPYNEQFF.

The chain employs TRBV12-3 or TRBV12-4 and TRBJ1-3; no clear D. The V gene lost 3 bases and the J gene lost 0 bases, with 9 bases spanning the gap. The CDR3 loop spans 15 amino acids. DNA of the CDR3: TGTGCCAGCAGTTTCTCCCCAGGCTCTGGAAACACCATATATTTT. It translates to CASSFSPGSGNTIYF.

This clonotype has more than one count but fewer than ten. The chain is built from TRBV28 and TRBJ1-5; D is ambiguous. The V end was cut by 5 bases, the J end by 7 bases, with 15 bases between. Germline lookup yields CDR1 MDHEN and CDR2 SYDVKM. The CDR3 runs to 14 residues. CDR3 in DNA: TGTGCCAGCAGTAAAACAGAAGCGCGACAGCCCCAGCATTTT. It yields the protein CASSKTEARQPQHF.

In the case of this clonotype: The junction departs from germline at one end; a sequencing error may be responsible. The chain carries TRBV19 and TRBJ2-6, with 8 bases lining up with TRBD1. The CDR3 totals 19 residues. CDR1 LNHDA and CDR2 SQIVND come from the germline V gene (reference sequence). This CDR3 reads CASSIEWAGGSSGAHVLTF. DNA of the CDR3: TGTGCCAGTAGTATAGAATGGGCAGGGGGCTCTTCTGGGGCCCACGTCCTGACTTTC. Looking up the rest from reference TRBV19 and TRBJ2-6 gives the full variable domain: DGGITQSPKYLFRKEGQNVTLSCEQNLNHDAMYWYRQDPGQGLRLIYYSQIVNDFQKGDIAEGYSVSREKKESFPLTVTSAQKNPTAFYLCASSIEWAGGSSGAHVLTFGAGSRLTVL.

The sample holds many counts of this clonotype. The chain links TRBV5-1 to TRBJ2-6, with 7 positions matching TRBD1. Germline V lookup: CDR1 SGHRS, CDR2 YFSETQ. CDR3 length: 21 amino acids. V lost 3 bases and J lost 2; bases outside the gene matches: 20. CDR3 residues: CASSSRPSRQGVSAGANVLTF. For the CDR3, the DNA is TGCGCCAGCAGCTCCCGACCCTCCAGACAGGGAGTGTCTGCTGGGGCCAACGTCCTGACTTTC.

This clonotype appeared many times. The V gene is TRBV7-9, the J gene TRBJ2-3; 9 positions agree with TRBD2. This CDR3 is 14 amino acids long. Germline V gene lookup returns CDR1 SEHNR and CDR2 FQNEAQ (reference sequence). With V trimmed by 5 bases and J by 5 bases, 5 bases remained unmatched. The chain's CDR3 is CASSAMTSGDTQYF. The CDR3 DNA follows: TGTGCCAGCAGCGCCATGACTAGCGGAGATACGCAGTATTTT.

In regard to this clonotype: A much larger clone is a single base away; this may be a read error. V usage is TRBV20-1 and J usage is TRBJ1-5, with a tentative D call TRBD1 (6 bases). There are 13 residues in the CDR3. CDR1 and CDR2 from the germline V gene are DFQATT and SNEGSKA (reference sequence). Trimming stripped 7 bases from V and 4 bases from J, with 14 bases between. CDR3 region: CSVSYRANQPQHF. The CDR3 nucleotides are TGCAGTGTTAGTTACAGGGCTAATCAGCCCCAGCATTTT.

This clonotype came up many times. CDR3 residues: CASTPGESNQPQHF. In nucleotides, the CDR3 is TGTGCCAGCACCCCAGGTGAGAGCAATCAGCCCCAGCATTTT. The chain combines TRBV2 with TRBJ1-5; D is uncertain. The CDR3 is 14 residues long. The V end lost 7 bases, the J end lost 1 base, and 11 bases lay between the germline ends. Germline V gene sequence: CDR1 SNHLY, CDR2 FYNNEI.

This chain joins TRBV28 and TRBJ2-1; 8 nucleotides agree with TRBD1. Germline-derived CDR1 and CDR2 are MDHEN and SYDVKM. V lost 6 bases and J lost 3; bases outside the gene matches: 7. This CDR3 has 15 residues. CDR3 sequence (DNA): TGTGCCAGCAGCTCCGGAACAGGGGGCTACAATGAGCAGTTCTTC. Amino acid sequence: CASSSGTGGYNEQFF.

The chain carries TRBV11-2 and TRBJ2-3, with 15 bases that match TRBD2. There are 17 residues in the CDR3. Germline CDR1 SGHAT, CDR2 FQNNGV. V was pared by 6 bases and J by 0 bases, with 4 bases of the junction left unmatched. CDR3 DNA: TGTGCCAGCAGGGCCGGGACTAGCGGGGGGAGCACAGATACGCAGTATTTT. Translating gives CASRAGTSGGSTDTQYF.

This clonotype was recorded many times. This rearrangement joins TRBV12-3 or TRBV12-4 to TRBJ2-3; D is ambiguous. This CDR3 has 11 amino acids. Between the trimmed V and J ends, which lost 7 bases and 1 base, there was a span of 3 bases. As DNA, the CDR3 is TGTGCCAGCACCCGCACAGATACGCAGTATTTT. Residues: CASTRTDTQYF.

This clonotype has at least ten counts. CDR3 loop: CSVGGSAHYEQYF. The CDR3 DNA reads as TGCAGCGTTGGAGGGTCGGCCCACTACGAGCAGTACTTC. The rearrangement joins TRBV29-1 to TRBJ2-7, with D tentatively TRBD2 (5 bases). Germline CDR1 SQVTM, CDR2 ANQGSEA. This CDR3 contains 13 residues. Trimming removed 4 bases at V and 3 bases at J, with 13 bases between.

This clonotype has more than one count but fewer than ten. V is TRBV20-1 and J is TRBJ2-7; a possible D gene is TRBD2 (6 bases). CDR1 is DFQATT and CDR2 is SNEGSKA in the germline V gene (reference sequence). V lost 6 bases and J lost 1, with 13 bases in between. The CDR3 extends over 13 amino acids. CDR3 region: CSARSGKSYEQYF. DNA for the CDR3: TGCAGTGCCCGTAGCGGAAAATCCTACGAGCAGTACTTC.

This clonotype showed up just a few times. V usage is TRBV28 and J usage is TRBJ1-5, with D uncertain. Germline lookup yields CDR1 MDHEN and CDR2 SYDVKM. The CDR3 spans 15 residues. The V gene lost 6 bases and the J gene lost 5 bases, with 17 bases spanning the gap. This CDR3 reads CASSQTGLLDQPQHF. Written as DNA, the CDR3 is TGTGCCAGCAGCCAGACCGGACTGCTGGATCAGCCCCAGCATTTT.

This chain links TRBV5-4 with TRBJ2-3; 7 nucleotides align to TRBD1. Germline CDR1 reads SGHNT; CDR2 reads YYREEE (reference sequence). CDR3 length equals 14 residues. Losses at the gene ends were 1 base for V and 3 bases for J; bases not matched to a gene: 2. CDR3: CASSLRQGTDTQYF. CDR3 sequence (DNA): TGTGCCAGCAGCTTGAGACAGGGAACAGATACGCAGTATTTT.

Concerning this clonotype: This may arise from a read error, as a much more abundant clone is one base away. V usage is TRBV12-5 and J usage is TRBJ2-3; D is ambiguous. The CDR3 runs to 12 residues. In germline, CDR1 is LGHNT, CDR2 FRNRAP. Trimming took off 7 bases at V and 5 bases at J, with 10 bases between the two ends. The CDR3 region is CASASWGDTQYF. In DNA form, the CDR3 reads TGTGCTAGTGCCTCGTGGGGAGATACGCAGTATTTT.

This clonotype was counted many times. The chain links TRBV5-4 to TRBJ2-5; D may be TRBD1 (5 bases). CDR1 and CDR2 from the germline V gene are SGHNT and YYREEE (reference sequence). V was cut by 0 bases and J by 2 bases, with 8 bases left in between. This CDR3 comprises 14 residues. The CDR3 sequence: CASSLDRIQETQYF. CDR3 DNA: TGTGCCAGCAGCTTGGACAGGATTCAAGAGACCCAGTACTTC.

This clonotype was detected ten times or more. This sequence joins TRBV4-1 and TRBJ2-7, with 10 bases that match TRBD2. V lost 4 bases to trimming and J lost 7 bases; unmatched junction nucleotides: 1. The CDR3 totals 12 residues. The germline CDR1 and CDR2 sequences are MGHRA and YSYEKL. CDR3 nucleotides: TGCGCCAGCAGCCGGACTAGCGGAGAGCAGTACTTC. Translating gives CASSRTSGEQYF.

This clonotype was counted many times. The chain is built from TRBV28 and TRBJ1-5, with D possibly matching TRBD1 (6 bases). Germline CDR1 reads MDHEN; CDR2 reads SYDVKM. The CDR3 is made up of 14 amino acids. The V gene lost 5 bases and the J gene lost 1 base, with 9 bases spanning the gap. The CDR3 region has the DNA TGTGCCAGCAGTCGAGGGGGGAGCAATCAGCCCCAGCATTTT. It specifies CASSRGGSNQPQHF.

This clonotype was detected many times. The rearrangement links TRBV28 to TRBJ2-1; unclear D gene. The V gene lost 6 bases and the J gene lost 6 bases, with 15 bases spanning the gap. The germline V gene encodes CDR1 MDHEN and CDR2 SYDVKM. CDR3 length: 14 residues. The DNA of the CDR3 is TGTGCCAGCAGCCTGGGGTCAGCTTCCAATGAGCAGTTCTTC. Encoded protein: CASSLGSASNEQFF. Supplemented by reference TRBV28 and TRBJ2-1, the full variable domain reads DVKVTQSSRYLVKRTGEKVFLECVQDMDHENMFWYRQDPGLGLRLIYFSYDVKMKEKGDIPEGYSVSREKKERFSLILESASTNQTSMYLCASSLGSASNEQFFGPGTRLTVL.

This clonotype was observed many times. CDR3 DNA sequence: TGCAGTGCCTCCATTGGGGGAAACGCCATGAACACTGAAGCTTTCTTT. Translating gives CSASIGGNAMNTEAFF. V is TRBV20-1 and J is TRBJ1-1, with TRBD1 as a possible D gene (5 bases). Trimming shortened V by 6 bases and J by 0 bases, and 20 bases separated the two germline ends. This CDR3 is built from 16 residues. CDR1 is DFQATT and CDR2 is SNEGSKA in the germline V gene (reference sequence).

There are many counts of this clonotype. The chain links TRBV6-1 to TRBJ1-1; 9 bases fit TRBD1. Germline V gene data show CDR1 as MNHNS and CDR2 as SASEGT. This CDR3 has 14 residues. With 6 bases clipped from V and 4 bases from J, the junction kept 6 bases outside the gene matches. The DNA for the CDR3 is TGTGCCAGCAGACTAGACAGGGGGAGCACTGAAGCTTTCTTT. Protein sequence: CASRLDRGSTEAFF.

A word on this clonotype: A much larger clone differs by one base, so this may be a read error. The chain is built from TRBV7-9 and TRBJ1-2, with TRBD1 matching 10 bases. CDR1 SEHNR and CDR2 FQNEAQ come from the germline V gene (reference sequence). The CDR3 totals 13 residues. The V segment lost 3 bases and the J segment 10 bases; nucleotides outside the gene matches: 5. The CDR3 loop reads CASSLTGGADYTF. For the CDR3, the DNA is TGTGCCAGCAGCTTGACAGGGGGCGCTGACTACACCTTC. The full variable domain, completed using reference TRBV7-9 and TRBJ1-2, is DTGVSQNPRHKITKRGQNVTFRCDPISEHNRLYWYRQTLGQGPEFLTYFQNEAQLEKSRLLSDRFSAERPKGSFSTLEIQRTEQGDSAMYLCASSLTGGADYTFGSGTRLTVV.